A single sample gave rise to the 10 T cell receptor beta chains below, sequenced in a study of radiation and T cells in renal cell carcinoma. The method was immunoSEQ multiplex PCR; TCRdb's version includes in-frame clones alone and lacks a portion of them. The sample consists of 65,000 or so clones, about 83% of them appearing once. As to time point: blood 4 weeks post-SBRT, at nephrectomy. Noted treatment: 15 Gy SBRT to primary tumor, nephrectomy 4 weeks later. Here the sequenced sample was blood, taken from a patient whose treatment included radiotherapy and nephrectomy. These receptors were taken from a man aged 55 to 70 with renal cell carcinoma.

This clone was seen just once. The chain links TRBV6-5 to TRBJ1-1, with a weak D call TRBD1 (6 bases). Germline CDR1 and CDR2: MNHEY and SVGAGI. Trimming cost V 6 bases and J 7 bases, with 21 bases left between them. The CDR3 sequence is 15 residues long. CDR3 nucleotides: TGTGCCAGCAGGGATTTAGGGGGTCTTGCAGGTGAAGCTTTCTTT. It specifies CASRDLGGLAGEAFF.

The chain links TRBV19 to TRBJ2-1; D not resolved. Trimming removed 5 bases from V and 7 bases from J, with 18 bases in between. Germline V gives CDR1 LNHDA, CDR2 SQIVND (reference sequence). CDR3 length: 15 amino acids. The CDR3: CASSSGSPLLNEQFF. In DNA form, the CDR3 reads TGTGCCAGTAGTTCCGGGTCTCCCCTGTTAAATGAGCAGTTCTTC.

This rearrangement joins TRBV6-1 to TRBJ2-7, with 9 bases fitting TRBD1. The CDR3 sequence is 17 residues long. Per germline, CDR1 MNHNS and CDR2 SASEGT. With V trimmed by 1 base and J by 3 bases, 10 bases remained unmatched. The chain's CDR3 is CASSEVGQGPRDYEQYF. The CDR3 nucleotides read TGTGCCAGCAGTGAAGTGGGACAGGGCCCCAGGGACTACGAGCAGTACTTC.

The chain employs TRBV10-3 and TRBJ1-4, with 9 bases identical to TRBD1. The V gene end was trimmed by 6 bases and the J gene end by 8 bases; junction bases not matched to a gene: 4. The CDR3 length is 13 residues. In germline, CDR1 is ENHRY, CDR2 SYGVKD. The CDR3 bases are TGTGCCATCAGCCGGACAGGGGAAGAAAAACTGTTTTTT. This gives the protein CAISRTGEEKLFF.

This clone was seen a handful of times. This CDR3 is CASSPPTGNIQETQYF. The CDR3 coding sequence is TGTGCCAGCTCACCACCGACAGGGAATATCCAAGAGACCCAGTACTTC. The chain joins TRBV18 to TRBJ2-5; 7 nucleotides agree with TRBD1. This CDR3 region has 16 residues. CDR1 KGHSH and CDR2 LQKENI come from the germline V gene. J lost 1 base, V lost 0 bases, and 5 bases had no gene match. Full variable domain (rest looked up from reference TRBV18 and TRBJ2-5): NAGVMQNPRHLVRRRGQEARLRCSPMKGHSHVYWYRQLPEEGLKFMVYLQKENIIDESGMPKERFSAEFPKEGPSILRIQQVVRGDSAAYFCASSPPTGNIQETQYFGPGTRLLVL.

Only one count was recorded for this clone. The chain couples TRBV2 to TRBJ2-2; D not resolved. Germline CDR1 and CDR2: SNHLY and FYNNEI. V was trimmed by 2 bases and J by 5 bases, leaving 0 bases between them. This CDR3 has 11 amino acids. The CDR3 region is CASSETGELFF. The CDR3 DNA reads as TGTGCCAGCAGTGAAACCGGGGAGCTGTTTTTT.

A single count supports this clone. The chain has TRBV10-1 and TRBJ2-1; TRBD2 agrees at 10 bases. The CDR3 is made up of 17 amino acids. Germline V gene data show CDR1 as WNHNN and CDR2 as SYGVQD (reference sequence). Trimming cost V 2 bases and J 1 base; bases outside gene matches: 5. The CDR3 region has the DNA TGCGCCAGCAGTGAGGCTAGCGGGAGACGTTCCTACAATGAGCAGTTCTTC. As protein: CASSEASGRRSYNEQFF.

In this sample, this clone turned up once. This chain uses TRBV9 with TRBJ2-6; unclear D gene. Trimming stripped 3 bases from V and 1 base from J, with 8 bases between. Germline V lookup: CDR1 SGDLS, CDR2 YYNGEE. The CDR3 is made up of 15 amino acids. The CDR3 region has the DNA TGTGCCAGCAGCGGGCTGCGTTCTGGGGCCAACGTCCTGACTTTC. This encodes CASSGLRSGANVLTF.

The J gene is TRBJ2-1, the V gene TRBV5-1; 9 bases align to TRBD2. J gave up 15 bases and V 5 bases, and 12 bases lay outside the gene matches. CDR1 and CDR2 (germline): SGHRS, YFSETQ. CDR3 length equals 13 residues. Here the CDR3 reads CASRQSGGILLFF. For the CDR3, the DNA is TGCGCCAGCAGACAGAGCGGGGGGATTCTACTGTTCTTC.

The CDR3 coding sequence is TGTGCTAGTGGTTTGGGACCGGGACAGGGCAGCGAGCAGTACGTC. Residues: CASGLGPGQGSEQYV. This chain uses TRBV12-5 with TRBJ2-7; TRBD1 aligns across 9 bases. The CDR3 consists of 15 residues. The V segment lost 1 base and the J segment 6 bases; nucleotides outside the gene matches: 7. Germline loops: CDR1 LGHNT, CDR2 FRNRAP.